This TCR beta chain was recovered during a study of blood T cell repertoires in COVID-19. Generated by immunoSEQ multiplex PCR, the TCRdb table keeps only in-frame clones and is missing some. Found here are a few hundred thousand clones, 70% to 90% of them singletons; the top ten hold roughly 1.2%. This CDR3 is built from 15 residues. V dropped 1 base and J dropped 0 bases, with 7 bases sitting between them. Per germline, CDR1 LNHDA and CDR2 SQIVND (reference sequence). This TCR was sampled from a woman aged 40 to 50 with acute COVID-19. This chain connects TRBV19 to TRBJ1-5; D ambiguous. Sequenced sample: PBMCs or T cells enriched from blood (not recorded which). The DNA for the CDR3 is TGTGCCAGTAGTATAGCTCCTTATAGCAATCAGCCCCAGCATTTT. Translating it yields CASSIAPYSNQPQHF.